Presented here are 2 T cell receptor beta chains from one specimen sequenced in a study of kidney transplant recipient with SARS-CoV-2 infection. MiXCR was run by TCRdb on the reads, yielding one entry per CDR3 protein. Of under 250,000 distinct CDR3 sequences detected, around 26% appear once; the ten largest clones hold under 9.5%. This material consisted of a blood sample, taken at baseline and between days 110 and 120 from a kidney transplant recipient. The receptors originated from a male patient in his thirties who had COVID-19 and was a kidney transplant recipient. Part of the T cells may come from the graft donor.

This clonotype has at least ten counts. The V gene is TRBV7-3, the J gene TRBJ2-3, with D perhaps being TRBD1 or TRBD2 (5 bases each). The V end lost 5 bases, the J end lost 2 bases, and 17 bases lay between the germline ends. Per the germline V gene, CDR1 is SGHTA and CDR2 is FQGTGA. The CDR3 is 16 amino acids. Here the CDR3 DNA reads TGTGCCAGCAGCCTTAACCCCGGGACGACCACAGATACGCAGTATTTT. Translating it yields CASSLNPGTTTDTQYF.

Worth noting for this clonotype: Since a much larger clone is just one base distant, this may be a read error. J is TRBJ1-2 and V is TRBV6-1, with D unresolved. CDR1 and CDR2 (germline): MNHNS, SASEGT. The length of the CDR3 is 17 residues. CDR3 in DNA: TGTGTCAGCAGTCAAAGGAGGGAATGTAGAAAGACCTATGGCTACACCTTC. It translates to CVSSQRRECRKTYGYTF.